Below, 20 T cell receptor beta chains from the same sample are listed, as sequenced in a study of CXCR3-negative and CXCR3-positive naive CD8 T cells. The authors made the TRB cDNA libraries by 5' RACE using UMI labels. TCRdb re-called the 5' RACE reads; every CDR3 protein appears as one record, without DNA. In all, the sample yields about 120,000 distinct CDR3 sequences. Sequencing used naive CXCR3- CD8+ T cells from blood. Noted subset: CD45RO-CCR7+CD27+CD95- naive CD8+ T cells lacking CXCR3 (TNR3-). The receptors derive from a human donor in good health. Some clones in this sample may be carry-over from other donors' samples.

J is TRBJ1-3 and V is TRBV29-1; TCRdb indicates TRBD1, and absent DNA this call remains unverified. The CDR3 runs 15 residues. CDR1 is SQVTM and CDR2 is ANQGSEA in the germline V gene. Here the CDR3 reads CSTTGTGVFENTIYF.

The V and J genes are TRBV9 and TRBJ2-2; TCRdb names TRBD1, which stays unverified in the absence of DNA. Per the germline V gene, CDR1 is SGDLS and CDR2 is YYNGEE. This CDR3 region has 16 residues. CDR3 sequence reads: CASSVVGQGNTGELFF.

The chain's CDR3 is CASSLVRARPTDTQYF. V is TRBV11-2 and J is TRBJ2-3; the D gene TCRdb calls, TRBD2, cannot be checked with no DNA. CDR1 is SGHAT, CDR2 FQNNGV, per germline. This CDR3 region has 16 residues.

V usage is TRBV7-2 and J usage is TRBJ2-7. There are 14 residues in the CDR3. In germline, CDR1 is SGHTA, CDR2 FQGNSA. The CDR3 sequence is CASSLALRKYEQYF.

This chain uses TRBV15 with TRBJ1-5. Germline V lookup: CDR1 LNHNV, CDR2 YYDKDF (reference sequence). The CDR3 totals 16 residues. CDR3 sequence: CATSRDGGLVGQPQHF.

The CDR3 spells CASSNDPAGTYEQYF. V gene TRBV5-5 combines with J gene TRBJ2-7; TCRdb indicates TRBD1, and absent DNA this call remains unverified. CDR1 and CDR2 from the germline V gene are SGHKS and YYEKEE (reference sequence). This CDR3 is 15 amino acids long.

The chain is built from TRBV7-7 and TRBJ2-7; TCRdb outputs TRBD1, but without DNA this stays unchecked. This CDR3 is 14 amino acids long. CDR1 is SSHAT and CDR2 is FNYEAQ in the germline V gene (reference sequence). CDR3 amino acids: CASSLPGGGHEQYF.

The chain employs TRBV28 and TRBJ2-2; TCRdb indicates TRBD2, and absent DNA this call remains unverified. Per germline, CDR1 MDHEN and CDR2 SYDVKM. The CDR3 consists of 17 residues. The CDR3 region is CASTELAGGGNTGELFF.

The gene calls are TRBV14 and TRBJ2-1; the D gene TCRdb calls, TRBD1, cannot be checked with no DNA. The CDR3 has 17 amino acids. Germline CDR1 is SGHDN and CDR2 is FVKESK. CDR3 in amino acids: CASSQDPIWAACNEQFF.

The J gene is TRBJ2-7, the V gene TRBV6-2 or TRBV6-3; TCRdb picks TRBD2, but there is no DNA to check that call. This CDR3 has 13 residues. Per germline, CDR1 MNHEY and CDR2 SVGEGT. This chain's CDR3 is CASRPRTPPEQYF.

J is TRBJ2-1 and V is TRBV4-3; absent DNA, TCRdb's TRBD1 call cannot be checked. This CDR3 comprises 15 residues. The germline V gene has CDR1 LGHNA and CDR2 YSLEER. The CDR3 region is CASSQDRGLYNEQFF.

The chain employs TRBV12-3 or TRBV12-4 and TRBJ2-7; TCRdb indicates TRBD1, and absent DNA this call remains unverified. CDR3 length equals 12 residues. CDR3 sequence: CASSSGQGEQYF.

The chain employs TRBV14 and TRBJ2-1; TCRdb calls TRBD1, which cannot be checked without DNA. In germline, CDR1 is SGHDN, CDR2 FVKESK. The CDR3 contains 15 residues. CDR3: CASSQEVRGMDEQFF.

V and J are TRBV29-1 and TRBJ2-5; TCRdb outputs TRBD1, but without DNA this stays unchecked. This CDR3 is 15 amino acids long. Looked up from germline, CDR1 is SQVTM and CDR2 is ANQGSEA. The CDR3 is CSVAGGQGKLETQYF.

The rearrangement uses TRBV7-8 and TRBJ2-7. From germline, CDR1 is SGHVS and CDR2 FQNEAQ. This CDR3 has 14 amino acids. CDR3 loop: CASSLARGLHEQYF.

The chain has TRBV29-1 and TRBJ1-2; TCRdb outputs TRBD1, but without DNA this stays unchecked. CDR3 length: 13 amino acids. Germline CDR1 and CDR2: SQVTM and ANQGSEA. CDR3 amino acids: CSVVKQGLYGYTF.

The chain uses TRBV2 and TRBJ2-3; absent DNA, TCRdb's TRBD2 call cannot be checked. The CDR3 is 15 residues long. Germline-derived CDR1 and CDR2 are SNHLY and FYNNEI. CDR3 region: CASSAGGGATDTQYF.

This chain joins TRBV16 and TRBJ2-7; checking the TCRdb D call of TRBD2 is not possible without DNA. This CDR3 comprises 16 residues. CDR1 and CDR2 (germline): KGHSY, FQNENV. CDR3 region: CASSQTGLAGAYEQYF.

This chain's CDR3 is CASSLSGGGGSRYEQYF. The rearrangement links TRBV27 to TRBJ2-7; the TRBD1 assignment by TCRdb is unverifiable without DNA. The CDR3 is 17 residues long. Germline CDR1 reads MNHEY; CDR2 reads SMNVEV (reference sequence).

The rearrangement links TRBV15 to TRBJ2-1; TCRdb selects TRBD2, and the lack of DNA leaves this call unchecked. The CDR3 length is 16 residues. CDR1 LNHNV and CDR2 YYDKDF come from the germline V gene (reference sequence). CDR3 sequence reads: CATTRESGGAYNEQFF.